This entry features one T cell receptor (beta chain) sequence. From germline, CDR1 is LGHNT and CDR2 FRNRAP. The CDR3 length is 14 residues. V lost 3 bases and J 8 bases, leaving 16 bases between the germline ends. Study processing details: Reference gene primer amplification gave nucleated cell count estimates. Using immunoSEQ multiplex PCR, the repertoire was profiled, and TCRdb retains in-frame clones only, with some absent. D and trimming come from the DNA, and the V and J calls and clone size come from that table. The profile shows roughly 250,000 clones, roughly 89% of them singletons. The sample originates from a study of blood T cell repertoires in COVID-19.

The source material was peripheral blood. The receptor comes from a man aged 25-45 years with acute or convalescent COVID-19. The chain recombines TRBV12-5 with TRBJ1-1; no clear D gene. CDR3 amino acids: CASGLLPAAGEAFF. The CDR3 bases are TGTGCTAGTGGTTTACTCCCCGCGGCGGGGGAAGCTTTCTTT.